The subject of this entry is one T cell receptor beta chain. This clone was counted once. Its antigen target is currently unknown. No much larger clone exists at a distance of one base, and base qualities are not known. Inclusive of the bounding cysteine and phenylalanine, the CDR3 is 16 residues long. The entry retains the CDR3 DNA only, 48 bases that are in frame from base 1. Germline trimming: 1 base from V, 2 bases from J; junction bases outside gene matches: 4. CDR1 SGHVS and CDR2 FNYEAQ are derived from the germline V gene. These data come from a study of blood T cell repertoires in COVID-19 (TCRdb year 2020). Regarding the research as a whole: Collaborator samples came from the United States, Italy and Spain and covered acute and convalescent phases of COVID-19. The material from the prospective study consisted of cDNA or gDNA derived from T cells, B-cell-depleted T cells, or PBMCs. Subjects who had been exposed to COVID-19, were actively infected with it, or had recovered from it provided the deeply sampled blood TCRbeta repertoires that made up the dataset. The repertoires were released in a freely available public database meant as a resource for research on the immune response to SARS-CoV-2. Samples came from the ongoing ImmuneRACE study (first 160 participants) plus 1,254 subjects from 6 global collaborators. Nearly every sample came with metadata listing a de-identified subject ID, COVID-19 status, age in years and sex. Where HLA class I and class II types were available, the types were taken from metadata supplied by the sample provider, not from assay-based typing.

TCRbeta CDR3 regions were amplified from genomic DNA using the immunoSEQ Assay, a bias-controlled multiplex PCR. The original methods were these. Within the assay, amplification of reference gene primers was used to estimate how many nucleated cells each sample contained. To quantify the absolute abundance of each unique TCRbeta CDR3 rearrangement, sequence reads were collapsed and filtered. Productive Simpson clonality was computed per sample as the square root of Simpson's diversity index over productive rearrangements. This is the immuneACCESS table as TCRdb keeps it, with only in-frame sequences that have V and J called. A part of the clones is gone; compared with another copy, unresolved V genes explain less than half, and the rest is unexplained. V and J calls and clone size follow that table, whereas D and trimming were derived from the DNA. In this sample the table shows 300,000 to 400,000 clones, roughly 90% of which occur a single time. The biggest ten clones account for around 0.95% of the sample.

Participants in the prospective study were aged roughly 18 to 100 years, lived in 20 to 25 United States geographic areas, and enrolled through a virtual design. Cohort assignment in the prospective study relied on participant-reported clinical history from a screening survey and a study questionnaire. In the prospective study, mobile phlebotomists collected whole blood, serum and a nasopharyngeal or oropharyngeal swab from each participant. Additional blood draws and questionnaires over an approximately two-month period could optionally be provided by prospective study participants. Blood samples from the prospective study were shipped frozen or at room temperature prior to DNA extraction. Summary of the overall study and its limitations: Clinical and demographic metadata were provided uncurated, with the amount varying by source and participant.

The rearrangement joined TRBV7-6 to TRBJ2-7; the central 11 bases match TRBD2. The specimen sequenced was PBMCs or T cells enriched from blood (not recorded which). The sequence was obtained from a woman in her thirties with acute COVID-19. The CDR3 protein sequence reads: CASSLVIAGGPYEQYF. The DNA reads TGTGCCAGCAGCTTAGTAATAGCGGGGGGGCCCTACGAGCAGTACTTC.